This T cell receptor beta chain was found in a study of regulatory T cells in long-lasting Graves disease (dated by TCRdb to 2020 to 2023). Describing the broader study: Newly diagnosed Graves' disease patients had taken antithyroid drugs for less than 3 months. Patients with persistent Graves' disease were compared with patients with newly diagnosed Graves' disease using TCR sequencing and RNA sequencing of peripheral blood. The study took place in China and was registered as a clinical trial. A total of roughly 35 samples underwent TCR sequencing, from about 13 patients with persistent Graves' disease and 20 or so patients with newly diagnosed Graves' disease.

The sample's time point label, decoded: newly diagnosed GD, antithyroid drugs for less than 3 months. RNA was extracted from PBMCs in TRIzol for both TCR sequencing and RNA sequencing. The diagnosis of Graves' disease followed American Thyroid Association guidelines. Recruitment of patients was carried out at an endocrinology department in Xi'an, China. Each patient gave 7.5 to 10 milliliters of peripheral blood, collected in an EDTA anticoagulant tube. Ficoll Paque Plus density gradient separation was used to isolate PBMCs, and no additional T cell sorting was done. An Agilent 2100 Bioanalyzer and agarose gel were used to check RNA quality, and a NanoDrop 2000 was used to measure RNA concentration. The paper as a whole reports these results and caveats: Only the TCR beta chain was sequenced and analyzed. The authors acknowledged the small sample size as a limitation that may reduce accuracy. Persistent patients shared more public clonotypes among themselves (around 3,000) than newly diagnosed patients did (approximately 900). TRBV28, TRBJ1-2 and TRBJ2-5 were preferentially used in persistent disease, while TRBV20-1 and TRBJ2-1 were favored in newly diagnosed disease. Compared with newly diagnosed patients, patients with persistent Graves' disease had lower TCR Shannon entropy and fewer highly expanded clones, which suggests clonal expansion. Because the primary lesion, thyroid tissue, could not be accessed, the study looked at peripheral blood alone.

From a lookup of the germline V gene, CDR1 and CDR2 are SGHNT and YENEEA. Trimming takes 5 bases from V and 3 bases from J, and the germline ends sit 14 bases apart. The CDR3 holds 15 amino acids from the cysteine to the phenylalanine. This entry keeps only the CDR3 DNA: 45 bases, framed from base 1. Many counts were recorded for this clonotype. Its antigen remains unidentified. Base qualities are missing; no much larger clone stands one base away. Library preparation was by multiplex PCR. The sample was run on an Illumina HiSeq 4000. TCR beta libraries were built with iRepertoire HTBI primers and Arm-PCR amplification of CDR3 regions. Before sequencing, the PCR products underwent gel purification. The authors' pipeline ran thus. Across samples, 62 TRBV and around 15 TRBJ segments were identified and used for gene usage analysis of CDR3 amino acid clonotypes. COPE and FqMerger were used to merge the filtered high-quality paired reads into contigs. Contigs were aligned with BLAST to IMGT TRBV, TRBD and TRBJ reference genes, and CDR3 was defined per IMGT. Any clonotype with a frequency above 0.1% was counted as a highly expanded clone. Shannon entropy was used to measure repertoire diversity, and the Gini coefficient was used to measure V-J evenness. Public clonotypes were defined as clonotypes shared by more than one individual. TCRdb redid the processing of the public reads, applying fastp at Q25 and MiXCR, and retained in-frame beta chains. Each CDR3 protein gets just one entry, which takes the most common genes and DNA from the rows behind it. TCRdb assigned the V and J calls; the authors' analysis was not used. This sample holds roughly 560,000 distinct CDR3 sequences; about 15% were observed only once. The ten largest account for 20% to 30% of the sample.

These sequences were also reported in another study, on T cells in Graves' hyperthyroidism and ophthalmopathy. Taken from the second paper: Stable Graves' hyperthyroidism was defined as no progression to ophthalmopathy during 18 months of follow-up. Hyperthyroidism patients were newly diagnosed, had a disease duration of under 2 months, and were aged 18 to 65 years. Patients with uncontrolled infections, other autoimmune diseases, pregnancy or lactation were excluded. Clinical symptoms, serum thyroxine and TRAb, thyroid ultrasound, and orbital computed tomography formed the basis for the diagnoses. The first round of RT-PCR for the TCR CDR3 was performed with the HTBI primer set and the Qiagen OneStep RT-PCR kit. Most expanded thyroid clonotypes (frequency above 0.001) were also detected in blood, a finding suggesting that blood repertoires may reflect thyroid immune responses. A model built on a 13 V-J signature distinguished ophthalmopathy from stable hyperthyroidism, reaching around 90% sensitivity and about 81% specificity in cross-validation and 80%/75% in testing. In validation, the model predicted progression to ophthalmopathy a median of about 6 months before onset, with approximately 71% sensitivity and 72.22% specificity. A discovery cohort of about 95 patients, roughly 45 with Graves' ophthalmopathy and 55 to 60 with stable Graves' hyperthyroidism, was used to find distinguishing TCR V-J signatures. Prospective prediction of ophthalmopathy was tested in an independent validation cohort consisting of some 19 hyperthyroidism patients and 15 to 17 patients who later progressed to ophthalmopathy. For training and testing, the 110 or so patients in the discovery cohort were randomly divided in a 7:3 ratio. The study also compared thyroid tissue and blood T-cell repertoires from 6 or 7 Graves' hyperthyroidism patients. Once sampling was done, hyperthyroidism patients were given methimazole at a starting dose of 30 mg daily, whereas ophthalmopathy patients were given high-dose intravenous methylprednisolone. The libraries were constructed in a second round of multiplex PCR and then size-selected and purified. Sequencing of the libraries was done on an Illumina HiSeq2000 using paired-end 100 bp reads. SOAPnuke was used to process the raw data, throwing out any read that contained adapters or uncalled bases, had a mean Phred below 15, or lacked an exact constant-primer or identifier match. High-quality paired reads were merged using COPE v1.2.5, and each unique nucleotide sequence was defined as a clonotype. MiTCR v1.1 was used to align the clonotypes against IMGT TRBV, TRBD and TRBJ reference segments. The analysis included only V-J combinations with a frequency above 0.0001, which together covered 99% to 99.2% of the repertoires. A TCS score was defined as the ratio between F50 (clonal expansion) and ExV (chaos), using BLOSUM62-based TCRdist between CDR3 peptides within each V-J. Welch's t-statistics and random forest reduced around 520 V-J features to under 15, which were used in a naive Bayes classifier (R e1071). Sample size was not statistically predetermined, and investigators were not blinded to group allocation. The paper describes TCR Vbeta CDR3 sequencing of 120 to 150 peripheral blood samples, made up of approximately 40 ophthalmopathy patients, 70 to 80 hyperthyroidism patients and 17 progressor patients.

The sequence joins TRBV11-3 to TRBJ2-1; D gene: possibly TRBD2, on 6 matching bases. The sequencing here drew on peripheral blood mononuclear cells (PBMCs), taken at new diagnosis, from a patient treated with antithyroid drugs. This sequence was found in a woman aged 40 to 65 with Graves disease. Donor details come from another sample of the same person, matched by shared clones. The DNA reads TGTGCCAGCAGCCGTTTTTGGGGGGACTACAATGAGCAGTTCTTC. This codes for CASSRFWGDYNEQFF.